This T cell receptor beta chain originates from a study of T cell repertoires in cytomegalovirus infection. Study-wide context: Used in the study were CMV epitopes, some recently identified and HLA-C-restricted, others well-studied and HLA-B-restricted. Through public TCR beta signatures, both CMV infection and matching HLA type were indicated.

This clonotype occurred a few times. The antigen is undetermined. From the reads, TCRdb called clonotypes with MiXCR, one entry per CDR3 protein. The data contain 900,000 to 950,000 distinct CDR3 sequences, 25% to 40% of them seen just once; the ten biggest clones take up roughly 13%. The CDR3 spans 14 residues. Germline V lookup: CDR1 SEHNR, CDR2 FQNEAQ (reference sequence). V lost 7 bases, J lost 4 bases, and 17 bases lay in between. The study, taken as a whole, reports: Clonotype analysis showed dominance of the ex vivo response by HLA-C-restricted CMV-specific TCR beta clonotypes. The cumulative frequency of public TCR beta families identified carriers of CMV plus the relevant HLA.

The chain employs TRBV7-9 and TRBJ2-7, with TRBD2 as a possible D gene (5 bases). The sequencing used cultured CD8+ T cells from PBMCs, collected from culture after CMV antigen stimulation. The TCR sequence derives from a human donor in good health (CMV status not recorded). Some clones in this sample may be carry-over from other donors' samples. Written as DNA, the CDR3 is TGTGCCAGCACCTGGGGAGCAGAAACTTACGAGCAGTACTTC. Translating it yields CASTWGAETYEQYF. The full variable domain, with the rest looked up from reference TRBV7-9 and TRBJ2-7, is DTGVSQNPRHKITKRGQNVTFRCDPISEHNRLYWYRQTLGQGPEFLTYFQNEAQLEKSRLLSDRFSAERPKGSFSTLEIQRTEQGDSAMYLCASTWGAETYEQYFGPGTRLTVT.